Shown below are 17 T cell receptor beta chains from a single sample sequenced in a study of monozygotic twins with cystic fibrosis. Libraries were prepared by immunoSEQ multiplex PCR; TCRdb keeps only in-frame clonotypes and omits some of them. The sample has about 15,000 clones, around 98% seen once. The sample taken for sequencing was blood. Source of these receptors: a girl between 2 and 10 years old with cystic fibrosis.

The gene calls are TRBV19 and TRBJ2-7; TRBD2 aligns across 7 bases. Trimming took 2 bases from V and 0 from J; bases not matched to a gene: 7. The CDR3 extends over 16 amino acids. CDR1 is LNHDA, CDR2 SQIVND, per germline (reference sequence). CDR3 nucleotide sequence: TGTGCCAGTAGTATAAAACGCGGGAGTCCCTCCTACGAGCAGTACTTC. This encodes CASSIKRGSPSYEQYF.

The chain uses TRBV19 and TRBJ1-5; 9 bases agree with TRBD1. The V gene end was trimmed by 10 bases and the J gene end by 0 bases; junction bases not matched to a gene: 10. The CDR3 runs 16 residues. The germline CDR1 and CDR2 sequences are LNHDA and SQIVND (reference sequence). The CDR3 is CATSDRGGHSNQPQHF. The CDR3 bases are TGTGCCACCTCGGACAGGGGAGGGCATAGCAATCAGCCCCAGCATTTT. Looking up the rest from reference TRBV19 and TRBJ1-5 gives the full variable domain: DGGITQSPKYLFRKEGQNVTLSCEQNLNHDAMYWYRQDPGQGLRLIYYSQIVNDFQKGDIAEGYSVSREKKESFPLTVTSAQKNPTAFYLCATSDRGGHSNQPQHFGDGTRLSIL.

This chain connects TRBV19 to TRBJ1-1; D perhaps matches TRBD1 (6 bases). The germline gives CDR1 LNHDA, CDR2 SQIVND (reference sequence). The length of the CDR3 is 14 residues. V was cut by 7 bases and J by 5 bases, with 17 bases left in between. This chain's CDR3 is CASNDRGPATEAFF. Here the CDR3 DNA reads TGTGCCAGTAACGACCGGGGGCCGGCGACTGAAGCTTTCTTT.

The V gene is TRBV19, the J gene TRBJ2-7; D possibly corresponds to TRBD2 (5 bases). V gave up 4 bases and J gave up 4 bases, with 11 bases separating them. The CDR3 is made up of 13 amino acids. CDR1 LNHDA and CDR2 SQIVND come from the germline V gene (reference sequence). CDR3: CASSTSSFYEQYF. The DNA for the CDR3 is TGTGCCAGTAGTACTAGCAGTTTTTACGAGCAGTACTTC. Filled out from reference TRBV19 and TRBJ2-7, the complete variable domain reads DGGITQSPKYLFRKEGQNVTLSCEQNLNHDAMYWYRQDPGQGLRLIYYSQIVNDFQKGDIAEGYSVSREKKESFPLTVTSAQKNPTAFYLCASSTSSFYEQYFGPGTRLTVT.

The rearrangement links TRBV7-9 to TRBJ2-7; the D gene could be TRBD1 or TRBD2 (5 bases each). The V end was cut by 3 bases, the J end by 0 bases, with 9 bases between. The CDR3 length is 14 residues. Germline V gene data show CDR1 as SEHNR and CDR2 as FQNEAQ (reference sequence). DNA for the CDR3: TGTGCCAGCAGCTTTGCAGGGAGCTCCTACGAGCAGTACTTC. Protein sequence: CASSFAGSSYEQYF.

The chain combines TRBV11-2 with TRBJ1-2; D is perhaps TRBD1 (5 bases). Germline CDR1 and CDR2: SGHAT and FQNNGV. Trimming took off 5 bases at V and 8 bases at J, with 18 bases between the two ends. This CDR3 comprises 14 residues. This CDR3 is CASSPAPGKGGYTF. In DNA form, the CDR3 reads TGTGCCAGCAGCCCAGCACCAGGGAAGGGGGGCTACACCTTC.

The chain couples TRBV5-5 to TRBJ1-2; 9 bases align to TRBD1. Germline V gene lookup returns CDR1 SGHKS and CDR2 YYEKEE (reference sequence). V shed 1 base and J 3 bases; nucleotides not matched to a gene: 7. The CDR3 totals 16 residues. The CDR3 DNA reads as TGTGCCAGCAGCTTGCAACAGGGGGCAAATTACTATGGCTACACCTTC. Its translation is CASSLQQGANYYGYTF. The whole variable domain, filled in from reference TRBV5-5 and TRBJ1-2, reads DAGVTQSPTHLIKTRGQQVTLRCSPISGHKSVSWYQQVLGQGPQFIFQYYEKEERGRGNFPDRFSARQFPNYSSELNVNALLLGDSALYLCASSLQQGANYYGYTFGSGTRLTVV.

The rearrangement uses TRBV10-3 and TRBJ1-1; no clear D gene. The CDR3 totals 14 residues. Trimming took 4 bases from V and 0 from J, leaving 9 bases between them. The germline V gene encodes CDR1 ENHRY and CDR2 SYGVKD. For the CDR3, the DNA is TGTGCCATCAGTGGATCCACAGTGAACACTGAAGCTTTCTTT. This codes for CAISGSTVNTEAFF.

This chain connects TRBV2 to TRBJ2-3, with TRBD1 identical over 9 bases. The length of the CDR3 is 15 residues. The J segment lost 3 bases and the V segment lost 5 bases, leaving 6 bases of the junction unmatched. Germline V gene data show CDR1 as SNHLY and CDR2 as FYNNEI. CDR3 sequence reads: CASSRTGAGTDTQYF. CDR3 DNA: TGTGCCAGCAGTCGGACAGGGGCTGGGACAGATACGCAGTATTTT.

Concerning this clone itself: At one end, the junction sequence differs from germline, possibly due to a read error. The V call is TRBV7-7, the J call TRBJ2-2; 7 nucleotides line up with TRBD1. This CDR3 is built from 17 residues. Germline V CDR1 and CDR2: SSHAT, FNYEAQ (reference sequence). CDR3 residues: CASSFTAKKGATGELFF. The CDR3 DNA is TGTGCTAGCAGCTTTACCGCGAAAAAGGGGGCAACCGGGGAGCTGTTTTTT. The variable domain in full, with the rest retrieved from reference TRBV7-7 and TRBJ2-2, is GAGVSQSPRYKVTKRGQDVTLRCDPISSHATLYWYQQALGQGPEFLTYFNYEAQPDKSGLPSDRFSAERPEGSISTLTIQRTEQRDSAMYRCASSFTAKKGATGELFFGEGSRLTVL.

The CDR3 DNA sequence: TGTGCCAGCAACACTCCGGGACAGGGGGCGAATCAGCCCCAGCATTTT. Translated: CASNTPGQGANQPQHF. The J gene is TRBJ1-5, the V gene TRBV2; 12 nucleotides align to TRBD1. The CDR3 loop spans 16 amino acids. From germline, CDR1 is SNHLY and CDR2 FYNNEI. With V trimmed by 7 bases and J by 4 bases, 8 bases remained unmatched.

The chain has TRBV7-6 and TRBJ2-7; D call uncertain. From germline, CDR1 is SGHVS and CDR2 FNYEAQ. The V gene lost 5 bases and the J gene lost 0 bases, with 20 bases spanning the gap. This CDR3 has 17 amino acids. Written as DNA, the CDR3 is TGTGCCAGCAGCCCGACCATCAACGCCAGGAGCTCCTACGAGCAGTACTTC. Amino acids: CASSPTINARSSYEQYF.

The rearrangement joins TRBV28 to TRBJ2-5; D not certain. CDR3 length: 15 amino acids. The germline gives CDR1 MDHEN, CDR2 SYDVKM. V dropped 6 bases and J dropped 5 bases, with 19 bases sitting between them. DNA for the CDR3: TGTGCCAGCAGCAAATCCCGGGCTCCTCGGGAGACCCAGTACTTC. Its protein product is CASSKSRAPRETQYF. The whole variable domain, remainder taken from reference TRBV28 and TRBJ2-5, is DVKVTQSSRYLVKRTGEKVFLECVQDMDHENMFWYRQDPGLGLRLIYFSYDVKMKEKGDIPEGYSVSREKKERFSLILESASTNQTSMYLCASSKSRAPRETQYFGPGTRLLVL.

The V and J genes are TRBV18 and TRBJ1-1, with TRBD1 as a possible D gene (6 bases). The V gene's germline CDR1 is KGHSH and CDR2 LQKENI. The V end lost 2 bases, the J end lost 6 bases, and 16 bases lay between the germline ends. The CDR3 consists of 15 residues. CDR3 amino acids: CASSPVTGGGSEAFF. The CDR3 DNA reads TGTGCCAGCTCACCAGTCACAGGAGGGGGTTCTGAAGCTTTCTTT.

The gene calls are TRBV18 and TRBJ2-7, with no clear D. Germline-derived CDR1 and CDR2 are KGHSH and LQKENI. The CDR3 covers 13 residues. V was trimmed by 0 bases and J by 2 bases, leaving 5 bases between them. The CDR3 DNA reads as TGTGCCAGCTCACCACCTACCACCTACGAGCAGTACTTC. Its translation is CASSPPTTYEQYF.

The V gene is TRBV28, the J gene TRBJ2-5; a weak D match, TRBD2 (5 bases). The CDR3 is 14 residues long. Germline V gene data show CDR1 as MDHEN and CDR2 as SYDVKM. V shed 3 bases and J shed 2 bases, with 10 bases lying between them. CDR3 amino acids: CASSFPGRQETQYF. The CDR3 DNA reads as TGTGCCAGCAGTTTCCCTGGGAGACAAGAGACCCAGTACTTC.

This rearrangement joins TRBV6-1 to TRBJ2-7; D may match TRBD1 or TRBD2 (5 bases each). The V end was cut by 1 base, the J end by 3 bases, with 10 bases between. Germline V gene lookup returns CDR1 MNHNS and CDR2 SASEGT. The CDR3 is made up of 14 amino acids. The chain's CDR3 is CASSEGGIGYEQYF. The CDR3 DNA follows: TGTGCCAGCAGTGAAGGGGGGATCGGCTACGAGCAGTACTTC.